The 17 T cell receptor beta chains in this list originate from one sample, sequenced in a study of blood T cell repertoires in COVID-19. TCRdb's table, derived via immunoSEQ multiplex PCR, lists solely in-frame clones and lacks some. Found here are about 270,000 clones, under 90% of them singletons; the top ten hold roughly 3.1%. Sample: peripheral blood. The source is a woman aged 18-29 years with acute or convalescent COVID-19.

The chain links TRBV27 to TRBJ2-1; perhaps TRBD2 as D (5 bases). The CDR3 sequence is 15 residues long. The germline V and J ends were trimmed by 7 bases and 4 bases, with 17 bases remaining between them. The germline V gene encodes CDR1 MNHEY and CDR2 SMNVEV (reference sequence). The chain's CDR3 is CASTHMGASYNEQFF. The CDR3 DNA is TGTGCCAGCACTCACATGGGAGCCTCTTACAATGAGCAGTTCTTC.

V and J are TRBV28 and TRBJ2-1; TRBD1 aligns across 7 bases. The CDR3 loop spans 13 amino acids. The germline V gene encodes CDR1 MDHEN and CDR2 SYDVKM. Here the CDR3 reads CVNGTEIPNEQFF. CDR3 sequence (DNA): TGTGTCAACGGGACAGAAATACCCAATGAGCAGTTCTTC.

Here the CDR3 DNA reads TGTGCCAGCGCAACCGACAGGCAAGAGACCCAGTACTTC. Protein: CASATDRQETQYF. This sequence joins TRBV5-6 and TRBJ2-5; D is possibly TRBD1 (6 bases). V was cut by 7 bases and J by 2 bases, with 12 bases left in between. Germline CDR1 reads SGHDT; CDR2 reads YYEEEE. The CDR3 extends over 13 amino acids.

The V call is TRBV5-1, the J call TRBJ2-7; no firm D call. With 4 bases removed from V and 1 base from J, the gap between germline ends came to 12 bases. Looked up from germline, CDR1 is SGHRS and CDR2 is YFSETQ. This CDR3 region has 14 residues. CDR3: CASSPAPGSYEQYF. The CDR3 DNA sequence: TGCGCCAGCAGCCCGGCCCCAGGTTCCTACGAGCAGTACTTC.

This clone was recorded a few times. The chain employs TRBV7-9 and TRBJ2-5; TRBD1 matches 7 bases. The CDR3 sequence is 13 residues long. The V gene's germline CDR1 is SEHNR and CDR2 FQNEAQ (reference sequence). V lost 5 bases and J lost 2; bases outside the gene matches: 2. The CDR3 coding sequence is TGTGCCAGCAGCCCGACAGGGCAAGAGACCCAGTACTTC. Encoded protein: CASSPTGQETQYF. Combining the CDR3 with reference TRBV7-9 and TRBJ2-5 gives the whole variable domain DTGVSQNPRHKITKRGQNVTFRCDPISEHNRLYWYRQTLGQGPEFLTYFQNEAQLEKSRLLSDRFSAERPKGSFSTLEIQRTEQGDSAMYLCASSPTGQETQYFGPGTRLLVL.

The chain joins TRBV7-2 to TRBJ2-4, with TRBD1 identical over 8 bases. V shed 3 bases and J 10 bases; nucleotides not matched to a gene: 5. The CDR3 has 13 residues. Germline V CDR1 and CDR2: SGHTA, FQGNSA. The CDR3 DNA follows: TGTGCCAGCAGCTTGGGGGACAGGCAAATTCAGTACTTC. Translating it yields CASSLGDRQIQYF.

The gene calls are TRBV27 and TRBJ2-3; D is perhaps TRBD2 (5 bases). This CDR3 is built from 14 residues. From germline, CDR1 is MNHEY and CDR2 SMNVEV (reference sequence). Trimming removed 5 bases at V and 4 bases at J, with 13 bases between. CDR3 in DNA: TGTGCCAGCAGTCTCAACCGAGGGCCAGATACGCAGTATTTT. This gives the protein CASSLNRGPDTQYF.

The rearrangement joins TRBV27 to TRBJ1-2; D is unresolved. Germline V gene lookup returns CDR1 MNHEY and CDR2 SMNVEV (reference sequence). V was trimmed by 5 bases and J by 5 bases, leaving 15 bases between them. The CDR3 loop spans 14 amino acids. CDR3: CASSKVGDQYGYTF. In nucleotides, the CDR3 is TGTGCCAGCAGTAAAGTCGGGGATCAATATGGCTACACCTTC.

This clone has only a few counts. V is TRBV6-5 and J is TRBJ1-6; 10 bases are shared with TRBD1. Germline CDR1 is MNHEY and CDR2 is SVGAGI. V lost 5 bases, J lost 11 bases, and 9 bases stayed unmatched. The CDR3 extends over 15 amino acids. CDR3 protein: CASSTGQGGSPPLHF. For the CDR3, the DNA is TGTGCCAGCAGTACAGGACAGGGGGGGTCTCCACCCCTCCACTTT.

The chain uses TRBV1 and TRBJ1-5; the table's TRBD1 call for D was not verified on the DNA. TRBV1 is classified as a pseudogene. This CDR3 comprises 16 residues. The CDR3 DNA is TGCACCAGCAGCCAAGAGTACCGCACAACAGATCAGCCCCAGCATTTT. This sequence encodes CTSSQEYRTTDQPQHF.

The gene calls are TRBV29-1 and TRBJ2-7, with TRBD2 matching over 9 bases. Germline V gene lookup returns CDR1 SQVTM and CDR2 ANQGSEA. The J segment lost 3 bases and the V segment lost 5 bases, leaving 5 bases of the junction unmatched. The CDR3 covers 13 residues. DNA for the CDR3: TGCAGCGTTACGGAGACTAGCGGCTACGAGCAGTACTTC. Translating it yields CSVTETSGYEQYF.

The chain joins TRBV19 to TRBJ1-1; 8 nucleotides align to TRBD1. This CDR3 is 13 amino acids long. Looked up from germline, CDR1 is LNHDA and CDR2 is SQIVND (reference sequence). With 9 bases clipped from V and 1 base from J, the junction kept 4 bases outside the gene matches. The CDR3 nucleotides read TGTGCCAGCAGCAGGGGGCAGAACACTGAAGCTTTCTTT. It codes for CASSRGQNTEAFF.

The rearrangement joins TRBV10-3 to TRBJ2-1; maybe TRBD2 (6 bases). Trimming left V 4 bases short and J 7 bases short, with 17 bases between. This CDR3 region has 15 residues. Germline lookup yields CDR1 ENHRY and CDR2 SYGVKD. CDR3 DNA sequence: TGTGCCATCAGTGGGGCGGACAAGGGGAGGAATGAGCAGTTCTTC. Protein product: CAISGADKGRNEQFF.

The J gene is TRBJ1-1, the V gene TRBV13; 10 bases align to TRBD1. The V segment lost 5 bases and the J segment 4 bases; nucleotides outside the gene matches: 7. This CDR3 comprises 15 residues. Germline V gene lookup returns CDR1 PRHDT and CDR2 FYEKMQ (reference sequence). CDR3 region: CASSAGTGVSTEAFF. For the CDR3, the DNA is TGTGCCAGCAGCGCCGGGACAGGGGTTAGCACTGAAGCTTTCTTT.

The V gene is TRBV7-6, the J gene TRBJ2-2, with D perhaps TRBD1 (5 bases). The V gene lost 0 bases and the J gene lost 1 base, with 9 bases spanning the gap. The germline gives CDR1 SGHVS, CDR2 FNYEAQ. This CDR3 comprises 16 residues. The CDR3: CASSLAGAWNTGELFF. DNA of the CDR3: TGTGCCAGCAGCTTAGCAGGGGCGTGGAACACCGGGGAGCTGTTTTTT.

The CDR3 protein is CASSRGLAGSYEQYF. The CDR3 DNA reads TGTGCCAGCAGCCGAGGACTAGCGGGTTCCTACGAGCAGTACTTC. The rearrangement joins TRBV6-5 to TRBJ2-7, with 11 bases identical to TRBD2. Germline CDR1 reads MNHEY; CDR2 reads SVGAGI. This CDR3 spans 15 amino acids. Unmatched junction bases numbered 5, after V lost 6 bases and J lost 1 base.

This rearrangement joins TRBV6-6 to TRBJ2-1, with 7 bases aligning to TRBD2. This CDR3 region has 17 residues. Per germline, CDR1 MNHNY and CDR2 SVGAGI (reference sequence). V dropped 5 bases and J dropped 6; count of bases not matched to a gene: 16. CDR3 DNA sequence: TGTGCCAGCAGTCCACCCTCGGGGCGGGAGCGAAGCAATGAGCAGTTCTTC. Its translation is CASSPPSGRERSNEQFF.